This TCR beta chain came from a study of blood T cell repertoires in COVID-19. The wider study: Sample material is recorded as cDNA or gDNA derived from T cells, B-cell-depleted T cells, or PBMCs.

There are 15 residues in the CDR3. Trimming removed 4 bases at V and 0 bases at J, with 12 bases between. Germline CDR1 SEHNR, CDR2 FQNEAQ (reference sequence). Profiled with immunoSEQ multiplex PCR; TCRdb holds only in-frame clones, not every one. The sample has about 210,000 clones, roughly 86% seen once. Sequencing was done on a sample of PBMCs or T cells enriched from blood (not recorded which). The chain uses TRBV7-9 and TRBJ1-2, with D tentatively TRBD1 (5 bases). The TCR comes from a woman between 40 and 55 years old in a cohort exposed to, infected with or recovered from COVID-19 (not recorded which). The CDR3 loop reads CASSYDSPTNYGYTF. The CDR3 DNA is TGTGCCAGCAGCTACGACAGCCCCACTAACTATGGCTACACCTTC.